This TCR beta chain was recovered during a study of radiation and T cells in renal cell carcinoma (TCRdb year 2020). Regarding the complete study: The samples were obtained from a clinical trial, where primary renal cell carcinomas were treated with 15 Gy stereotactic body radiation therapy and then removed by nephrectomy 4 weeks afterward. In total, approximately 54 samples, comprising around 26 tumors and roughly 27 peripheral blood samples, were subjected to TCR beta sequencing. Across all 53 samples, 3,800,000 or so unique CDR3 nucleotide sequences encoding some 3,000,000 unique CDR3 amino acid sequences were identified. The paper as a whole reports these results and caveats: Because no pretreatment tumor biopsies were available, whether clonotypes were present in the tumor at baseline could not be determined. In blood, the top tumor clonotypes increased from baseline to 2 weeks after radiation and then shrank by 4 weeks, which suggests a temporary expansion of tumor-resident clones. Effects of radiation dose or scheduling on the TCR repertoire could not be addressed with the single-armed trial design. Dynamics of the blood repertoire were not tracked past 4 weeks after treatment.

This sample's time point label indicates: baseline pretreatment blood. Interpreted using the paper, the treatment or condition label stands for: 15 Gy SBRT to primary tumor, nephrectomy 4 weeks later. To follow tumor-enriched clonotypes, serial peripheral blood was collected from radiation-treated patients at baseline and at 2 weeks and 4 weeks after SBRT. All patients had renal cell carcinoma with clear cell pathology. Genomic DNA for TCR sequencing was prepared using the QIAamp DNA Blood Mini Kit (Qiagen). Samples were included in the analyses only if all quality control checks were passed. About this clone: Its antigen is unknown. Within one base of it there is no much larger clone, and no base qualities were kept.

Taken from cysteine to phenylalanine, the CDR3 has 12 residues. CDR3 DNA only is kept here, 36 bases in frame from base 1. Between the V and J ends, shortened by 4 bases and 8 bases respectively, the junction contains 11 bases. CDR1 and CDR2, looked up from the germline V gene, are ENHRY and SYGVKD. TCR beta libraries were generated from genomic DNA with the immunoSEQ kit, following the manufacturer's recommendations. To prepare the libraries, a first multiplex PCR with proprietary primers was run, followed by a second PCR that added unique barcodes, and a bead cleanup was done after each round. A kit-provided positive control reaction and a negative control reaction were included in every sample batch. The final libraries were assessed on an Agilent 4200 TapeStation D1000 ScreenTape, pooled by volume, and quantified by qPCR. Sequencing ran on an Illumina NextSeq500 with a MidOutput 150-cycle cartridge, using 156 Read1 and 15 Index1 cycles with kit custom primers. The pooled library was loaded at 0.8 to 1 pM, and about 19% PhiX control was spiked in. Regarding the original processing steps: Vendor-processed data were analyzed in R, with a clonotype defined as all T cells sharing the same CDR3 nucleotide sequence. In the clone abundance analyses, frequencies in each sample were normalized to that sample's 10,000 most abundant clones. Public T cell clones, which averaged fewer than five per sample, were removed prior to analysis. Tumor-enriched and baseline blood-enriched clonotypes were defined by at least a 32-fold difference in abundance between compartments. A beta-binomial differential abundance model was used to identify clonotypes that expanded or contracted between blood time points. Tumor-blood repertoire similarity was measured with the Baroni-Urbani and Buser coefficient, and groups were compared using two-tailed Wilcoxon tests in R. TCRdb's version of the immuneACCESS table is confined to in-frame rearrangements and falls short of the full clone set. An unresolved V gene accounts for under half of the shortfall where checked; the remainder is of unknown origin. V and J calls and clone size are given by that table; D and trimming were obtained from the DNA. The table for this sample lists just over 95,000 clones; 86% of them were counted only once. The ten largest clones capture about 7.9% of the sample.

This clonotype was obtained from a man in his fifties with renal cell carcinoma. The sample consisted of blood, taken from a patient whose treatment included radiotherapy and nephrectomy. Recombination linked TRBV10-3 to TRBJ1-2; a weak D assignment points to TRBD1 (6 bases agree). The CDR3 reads CAISGTAQGYTF. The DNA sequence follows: TGTGCCATCAGTGGGACAGCGCAGGGCTACACCTTC.